The 27 T cell receptor beta chains below were found in one sample sequenced in a study of CD8 T cells in Susac syndrome. Random-hexamer reverse transcription was applied to roughly 0.45 to 1 ug RNA. TCRdb fed the immunoSEQ multiplex PCR reads into MiXCR, producing one record per CDR3 protein. The sample holds 150,000 to 200,000 distinct CDR3 sequences, 94% seen once. The specimen sequenced was CD4+ T cells from PBMCs. These receptors all come from a human donor with multiple sclerosis.

V and J are TRBV5-6 and TRBJ1-2; 9 bases line up with TRBD1. The CDR3 sequence is 15 residues long. Germline CDR1 SGHDT, CDR2 YYEEEE. Trimming removed 4 bases from V and 8 bases from J; junction bases left unmatched: 12. CDR3 residues: CASSIRDRVARGYTF. The CDR3 DNA is TGTGCCAGCAGCATCCGGGACAGGGTGGCTCGAGGCTACACCTTC.

As DNA, the CDR3 is TGCAGCGTTGAAGGGACTAGTGGTGCGAATGAGCAGTTCTTC. It yields the protein CSVEGTSGANEQFF. This rearrangement joins TRBV29-1 to TRBJ2-1; 7 positions agree with TRBD2. The CDR3 spans 14 residues. Trimming removed 1 base from V and 7 bases from J; junction bases left unmatched: 7. Looked up from germline, CDR1 is SQVTM and CDR2 is ANQGSEA.

This sequence joins TRBV15 and TRBJ2-6; 9 positions match TRBD1. V lost 1 base and J lost 0; bases outside the gene matches: 4. Germline lookup yields CDR1 LNHNV and CDR2 YYDKDF (reference sequence). This CDR3 comprises 18 residues. CDR3 coding DNA: TGTGCCACCAGCAGAGCAGGACAGGGGTTCTCTGGGGCCAACGTCCTGACTTTC. This gives the protein CATSRAGQGFSGANVLTF.

The chain links TRBV19 to TRBJ1-5; D uncertain. The germline V and J ends were trimmed by 5 bases and 7 bases, with 9 bases remaining between them. The germline V gene encodes CDR1 LNHDA and CDR2 SQIVND (reference sequence). The CDR3 is 12 residues long. The CDR3 region is CASSAGSQPQHF. The CDR3 region has the DNA TGTGCCAGTAGTGCAGGATCGCAGCCCCAGCATTTT.

The genes are TRBV29-1 and TRBJ1-2; D is undetermined. Germline V gives CDR1 SQVTM, CDR2 ANQGSEA. Trimming removed 5 bases from V and 7 bases from J, with 8 bases in between. This CDR3 comprises 10 residues. In DNA, the CDR3 is TGCAGCGTTCCTTCTAGTGGCTACACCTTC. Translation: CSVPSSGYTF.

The V and J genes are TRBV6-6 and TRBJ2-7, with 7 bases aligning to TRBD2. The V segment lost 3 bases and the J segment 6 bases; nucleotides outside the gene matches: 8. This CDR3 comprises 14 residues. Germline lookup yields CDR1 MNHNY and CDR2 SVGAGI (reference sequence). This chain's CDR3 is CASSYGGSSPEQYF. The CDR3, as DNA: TGTGCCAGCAGTTATGGCGGGAGTTCTCCCGAGCAGTACTTC.

The rearrangement links TRBV6-5 to TRBJ2-5; 7 positions agree with TRBD1. Germline CDR1 and CDR2: MNHEY and SVGAGI. V lost 6 bases and J lost 3; bases outside the gene matches: 7. CDR3 length equals 14 residues. The CDR3 protein is CASSRGTFKETQYF. CDR3 nucleotides: TGTGCCAGCAGCAGGGGGACCTTCAAAGAGACCCAGTACTTC.

The table lists this clonotype with a count of one. The chain combines TRBV15 with TRBJ1-5; D is ambiguous. The V end lost 1 base, the J end lost 7 bases, and 8 bases lay between the germline ends. CDR3 length: 13 amino acids. CDR1 is LNHNV and CDR2 is YYDKDF in the germline V gene (reference sequence). CDR3 region: CATSRGTWQPQHF. The CDR3 DNA sequence: TGTGCCACCAGCAGAGGGACCTGGCAGCCCCAGCATTTT.

V usage is TRBV2 and J usage is TRBJ1-5; 9 bases are a match to TRBD1. Germline CDR1 and CDR2: SNHLY and FYNNEI. This CDR3 comprises 13 residues. The J segment lost 7 bases and the V segment lost 8 bases, leaving 6 bases of the junction unmatched. CDR3 nucleotide sequence: TGTGCCAGCCTGGGACAGGGTGGACAGCCCCAGCATTTT. Its translation: CASLGQGGQPQHF.

The CDR3 spells CASSLGWRGRSYNEQFF. Written as DNA, the CDR3 is TGTGCCAGCAGCTTAGGGTGGAGGGGTCGCTCCTACAATGAGCAGTTCTTC. The chain joins TRBV7-2 to TRBJ2-1; tentative D call: TRBD2 (6 bases). The germline V gene has CDR1 SGHTA and CDR2 FQGNSA. The germline V and J ends were trimmed by 1 base and 0 bases, with 13 bases remaining between them. The CDR3 is 17 amino acids.

This clonotype appeared a single time. The chain uses TRBV7-8 and TRBJ2-2; 10 positions agree with TRBD2. This CDR3 spans 15 amino acids. Germline trimming cut 5 bases from V and 3 bases from J; bases unmatched to any gene: 3. Germline V lookup: CDR1 SGHVS, CDR2 FQNEAQ. The CDR3 sequence is CASSLSGRDTGELFF. CDR3 nucleotide sequence: TGTGCCAGCAGCCTCAGCGGGAGGGACACCGGGGAGCTGTTTTTT.

The chain uses TRBV3-1 and TRBJ2-5; 8 bases match TRBD1. V shed 7 bases, J shed 0 bases, and the junction held 4 bases outside the gene matches. Germline V gene sequence: CDR1 LGHDT, CDR2 YNNKEL (reference sequence). This CDR3 is built from 14 residues. CDR3 nucleotide sequence: TGTGCCAGCACCTGGACAGGGAACCAAGAGACCCAGTACTTC. Protein: CASTWTGNQETQYF.

The chain employs TRBV20-1 and TRBJ1-1; weak D call: TRBD1 (5 bases). CDR3 length equals 14 residues. Germline values: CDR1 DFQATT, CDR2 SNEGSKA (reference sequence). V lost 6 bases to trimming and J lost 5 bases, with 19 bases between them. The CDR3 region has the DNA TGCAGTGCGAGGGGTCTGGCAGGAAGAACTGAAGCTTTCTTT. Its translation is CSARGLAGRTEAFF.

This chain joins TRBV3-1 and TRBJ2-7, with D unresolved. This CDR3 is built from 14 residues. From germline, CDR1 is LGHDT and CDR2 YNNKEL (reference sequence). V lost 1 base, J lost 3 bases, and 10 bases lay in between. In DNA, the CDR3 is TGTGCCAGCAGCCAAGTGGCAGACATCTACGAGCAGTACTTC. It yields the protein CASSQVADIYEQYF.

This clonotype was counted a single time. The chain joins TRBV4-2 to TRBJ1-2, with D uncertain. This CDR3 comprises 14 residues. Germline CDR1 reads LGHNA; CDR2 reads YNFKEQ. Trimming removed 0 bases at V and 2 bases at J, with 7 bases between. CDR3 sequence: CASSQEMANYGYTF. The CDR3 coding sequence is TGTGCCAGCAGCCAAGAAATGGCAAACTATGGCTACACCTTC.

The V call is TRBV27, the J call TRBJ2-3; TRBD2 aligns across 8 bases. The CDR3 runs 15 residues. Germline V CDR1 and CDR2: MNHEY, SMNVEV (reference sequence). V was clipped by 6 bases and J by 0 bases; unmatched bases: 5. CDR3 region: CASRLAGLSTDTQYF. The CDR3 bases are TGTGCCAGCAGATTAGCGGGACTTAGCACAGATACGCAGTATTTT.

The V and J genes are TRBV18 and TRBJ2-5; D gene ambiguous. Germline values: CDR1 KGHSH, CDR2 LQKENI. CDR3 length: 14 residues. V dropped 2 bases and J dropped 6 bases, with 13 bases sitting between them. The CDR3 coding sequence is TGTGCCAGCTCACCATCCGGCAGGAGCCAGACCCAGTACTTC. It codes for CASSPSGRSQTQYF. Drawing the rest from reference TRBV18 and TRBJ2-5, the complete variable domain is NAGVMQNPRHLVRRRGQEARLRCSPMKGHSHVYWYRQLPEEGLKFMVYLQKENIIDESGMPKERFSAEFPKEGPSILRIQQVVRGDSAAYFCASSPSGRSQTQYFGPGTRLLVL.

This clonotype was recorded once. The chain recombines TRBV20-1 with TRBJ1-2; the D gene is possibly TRBD1 (5 bases). The CDR3 sequence is 12 residues long. V was clipped by 2 bases and J by 8 bases, with 12 bases between them. Per germline, CDR1 DFQATT and CDR2 SNEGSKA (reference sequence). For the CDR3, the DNA is TGCAGTGCTAGATGGAGGGGTGGAGGCTACACCTTC. Its translation: CSARWRGGGYTF.

V is TRBV18 and J is TRBJ2-5; tentative D call: TRBD2 (5 bases). Trimming cost V 1 base and J 2 bases, with 11 bases left between them. Germline V gene lookup returns CDR1 KGHSH and CDR2 LQKENI. The CDR3 length is 15 residues. The CDR3 region has the DNA TGTGCCAGCTCACCACGGGAGAAGGGACAAGAGACCCAGTACTTC. Its translation is CASSPREKGQETQYF.

The V gene is TRBV7-2, the J gene TRBJ2-6; D perhaps matches TRBD1 (5 bases). The germline gives CDR1 SGHTA, CDR2 FQGNSA. Trimming cost V 5 bases and J 1 base, with 9 bases left between them. CDR3 length: 15 residues. CDR3 protein: CASSVQGSGANVLTF. The DNA of the CDR3 is TGTGCCAGCAGCGTTCAGGGTTCTGGGGCCAACGTCCTGACTTTC. Full variable domain (remainder filled in from reference TRBV7-2 and TRBJ2-6): GAGVSQSPSNKVTEKGKDVELRCDPISGHTALYWYRQSLGQGLEFLIYFQGNSAPDKSGLPSDRFSAERTGGSVSTLTIQRTQQEDSAVYLCASSVQGSGANVLTFGAGSRLTVL.

Only one count was recorded for this clonotype. This chain joins TRBV6-5 and TRBJ1-5; D unclear. Trimming pared 7 bases from V and 2 bases from J, leaving 15 bases between. Germline V CDR1 and CDR2: MNHEY, SVGAGI. CDR3 length equals 15 residues. CDR3 protein: CASTPGWGGNQPQHF. The CDR3 coding sequence is TGTGCCAGCACCCCCGGGTGGGGAGGCAATCAGCCCCAGCATTTT.

V usage is TRBV6-6 and J usage is TRBJ2-7; tentatively, D is TRBD2 (6 bases). This CDR3 spans 15 amino acids. V lost 1 base, J lost 0 bases, and 10 bases lay in between. Germline CDR1 is MNHNY and CDR2 is SVGAGI (reference sequence). The CDR3 sequence is CASSYLGDSSYEQYF. The CDR3 coding sequence is TGTGCCAGCAGTTACTTAGGGGACTCCTCCTACGAGCAGTACTTC.

The J gene is TRBJ2-1, the V gene TRBV5-6, with D hard to call. This CDR3 spans 13 amino acids. The germline CDR1 and CDR2 sequences are SGHDT and YYEEEE. V lost 0 bases, J lost 6 bases, and 7 bases lay in between. The CDR3 DNA sequence: TGTGCCAGCAGCTTGGGGCGGTTCAATGAGCAGTTCTTC. Encoded protein: CASSLGRFNEQFF.

This clonotype was observed a handful of times. The chain recombines TRBV6-5 with TRBJ1-1, with TRBD1 identical over 8 bases. Germline loops: CDR1 MNHEY, CDR2 SVGAGI. This CDR3 spans 14 amino acids. Unmatched junction bases numbered 4, after V lost 5 bases and J lost 2 bases. This CDR3 reads CASSLDRVNTEAFF. The CDR3 DNA is TGTGCCAGCAGTCTGGACAGGGTTAACACTGAAGCTTTCTTT.

The V and J genes are TRBV20-1 and TRBJ1-1, with D perhaps matching TRBD1 (5 bases). Trimming took off 5 bases at V and 4 bases at J, with 11 bases between the two ends. The germline V gene has CDR1 DFQATT and CDR2 SNEGSKA (reference sequence). The CDR3 has 12 residues. In nucleotides, the CDR3 is TGCAGTGCTCACGAGGGGTTCACTGAAGCTTTCTTT. Protein sequence: CSAHEGFTEAFF.

The chain couples TRBV5-1 to TRBJ2-6; unclear D gene. This CDR3 has 13 amino acids. Trimming took 7 bases from V and 4 from J, leaving 9 bases between them. Germline CDR1 SGHRS, CDR2 YFSETQ. This chain's CDR3 is CASEGSGANVLTF. The CDR3 DNA reads as TGCGCCAGCGAAGGTTCCGGGGCCAACGTCCTGACTTTC.

The chain has TRBV20-1 and TRBJ2-7; D is unclear. Germline-derived CDR1 and CDR2 are DFQATT and SNEGSKA (reference sequence). V shed 5 bases and J shed 2 bases, with 7 bases lying between them. The CDR3 runs 11 residues. Here the CDR3 DNA reads TGCAGTGCTGGCCTAACCTACGAGCAGTACTTC. The encoded protein is CSAGLTYEQYF.